The T cell receptor (beta chain) under discussion was sequenced for a study of post-analysis software for immune sequencing data. This clonotype was detected only a few times. The antigen is undetermined. Unique molecular identifiers were carried by the TCR beta cDNA libraries. T cells, about 0.9 to 11 million of them, yielded about half a million cDNA molecules. TCRdb re-analysed the PCR reads in MiXCR, keeping a single row per CDR3 protein. The sample includes hundreds of thousands of distinct CDR3 sequences, about 44% of them seen just once. Study-level points and caveats: Significantly lower normalized Chao1 diversity was seen in multiple sclerosis patients than in controls.

The TCR sequence derives from a girl aged 5 to 17 with multiple sclerosis. Sequencing was done on a sample of blood.

CDR3 DNA sequence: TGTGCCAGCAGTTACTATCGGGGTGGGACTGAAGCTTTCTTT. Protein sequence: CASSYYRGGTEAFF. This rearrangement joins TRBV6-5 to TRBJ1-1; D uncertain. This CDR3 has 14 residues. Germline CDR1 and CDR2: MNHEY and SVGAGI. V lost 1 base and J 5 bases, leaving 11 bases between the germline ends.